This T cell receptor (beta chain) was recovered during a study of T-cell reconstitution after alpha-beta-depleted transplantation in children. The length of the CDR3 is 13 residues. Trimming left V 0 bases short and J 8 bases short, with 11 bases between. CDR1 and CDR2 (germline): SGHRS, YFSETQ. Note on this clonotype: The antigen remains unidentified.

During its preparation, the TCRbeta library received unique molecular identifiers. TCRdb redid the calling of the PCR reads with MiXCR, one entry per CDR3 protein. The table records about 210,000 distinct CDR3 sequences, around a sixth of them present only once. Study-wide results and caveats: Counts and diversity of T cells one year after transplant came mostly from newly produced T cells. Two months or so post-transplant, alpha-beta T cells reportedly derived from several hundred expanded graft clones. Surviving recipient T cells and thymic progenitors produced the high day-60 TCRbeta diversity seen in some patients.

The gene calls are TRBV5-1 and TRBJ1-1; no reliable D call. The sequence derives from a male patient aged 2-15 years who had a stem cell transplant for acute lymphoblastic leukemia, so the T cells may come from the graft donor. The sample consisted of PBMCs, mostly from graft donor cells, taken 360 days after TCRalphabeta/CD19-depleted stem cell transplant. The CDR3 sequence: CASSLGLTGEAFF. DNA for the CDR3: TGCGCCAGCAGCTTGGGGTTGACTGGAGAAGCTTTCTTT.